These 23 T cell receptor beta chains were all obtained from the same sample, sequenced in a study of post-analysis software for immune sequencing data. Findings and caveats of the study: Patients showed TRBV5-6, TRBV5-1 and TRBV20-1 among roughly 5 TRBV segments more frequent than in controls.

Unique molecular identifiers featured in each of the TCR beta cDNA libraries. Using its own MiXCR run on the PCR reads, TCRdb lists one record per CDR3 protein. The sample gives roughly 800,000 distinct CDR3 sequences, roughly 50% of which show up once; over 4% is in the top ten. These receptors have no known antigen. The specimen was blood. These receptors were obtained from a girl under 18 with multiple sclerosis.

The rearrangement joins TRBV9 to TRBJ2-6; a possible D gene is TRBD1 (5 bases). This CDR3 has 15 amino acids. Trimming stripped 0 bases from V and 2 bases from J, with 6 bases between. Germline-derived CDR1 and CDR2 are SGDLS and YYNGEE. CDR3 bases: TGTGCCAGCAGCGTAGCCAGGGCTGGGGCCAACGTCCTGACTTTC. It specifies CASSVARAGANVLTF.

This clonotype showed up just once. The chain couples TRBV29-1 to TRBJ2-7; 7 positions agree with TRBD1. Germline CDR1 and CDR2: SQVTM and ANQGSEA. The ends lost 4 bases at V and 3 bases at J; junction bases unmatched: 6. The CDR3 length is 13 residues. The CDR3 here is CSVGRDRVYEQYF. The CDR3, as DNA: TGCAGCGTTGGGCGAGACAGGGTCTACGAGCAGTACTTC.

The chain couples TRBV12-3 or TRBV12-4 to TRBJ2-1; TRBD1 is a possible D gene (5 bases). CDR3 size: 14 residues. With 5 bases removed from V and 4 bases from J, the gap between germline ends came to 12 bases. The CDR3 loop is CASSTPGWYNEQFF. For the CDR3, the DNA is TGTGCCAGCAGTACCCCAGGGTGGTACAATGAGCAGTTCTTC.

The chain links TRBV7-8 to TRBJ2-1; D call uncertain. This CDR3 region has 14 residues. Germline V gives CDR1 SGHVS, CDR2 FQNEAQ. The V end was cut by 5 bases, the J end by 2 bases, with 10 bases between. The CDR3 sequence: CASSLIDTYNEQFF. CDR3 DNA: TGTGCCAGCAGCCTTATTGACACCTACAATGAGCAGTTCTTC.

This clonotype was observed a handful of times. V is TRBV20-1 and J is TRBJ2-3; 10 bases map to TRBD1. Trimming cost V 4 bases and J 2 bases; bases outside gene matches: 9. The germline V gene encodes CDR1 DFQATT and CDR2 SNEGSKA (reference sequence). The CDR3 is 16 amino acids. CDR3 coding DNA: TGCAGTGCTACTCCGTGGGGACAGGGGCCCACAGATACGCAGTATTTT. The encoded protein is CSATPWGQGPTDTQYF.

This rearrangement joins TRBV20-1 to TRBJ2-1; D not certain. The J call could be wrong; TRBJ2-7 is a better fit for the DNA end. The CDR3 totals 14 residues. The germline gives CDR1 DFQATT, CDR2 SNEGSKA (reference sequence). CDR3 residues: CSASPRSSYNEQYF. CDR3 DNA sequence: TGCAGTGCTAGTCCCAGGAGCTCCTACAATGAGCAGTACTTC.

V gene TRBV20-1 combines with J gene TRBJ1-5, with no clear D. CDR1 and CDR2 (germline): DFQATT, SNEGSKA (reference sequence). V lost 3 bases to trimming and J lost 5 bases, with 14 bases between them. The CDR3 length is 14 residues. As DNA, the CDR3 is TGCAGTGCTAGGTCGGGGTTTGGGTATCAGCCCCAGCATTTT. Amino acid sequence: CSARSGFGYQPQHF.

In its sample, this clonotype was seen once. The chain links TRBV6-1 to TRBJ1-1; 7 bases line up with TRBD1. Germline values: CDR1 MNHNS, CDR2 SASEGT. The CDR3 extends over 12 amino acids. Trimming took 5 bases from V and 8 from J; bases not matched to a gene: 5. The CDR3 region has the DNA TGTGCCAGCAGTCACCCGGGACAGGAAGCTTTCTTT. Protein product: CASSHPGQEAFF.

Comments on this clonotype: The germline gene is not matched at one end of the junction; a read error may be the cause. CDR3 sequence reads: CASSLAQGLYNERFF. In DNA form, the CDR3 reads TGCGCCAGCAGCTTGGCCCAAGGACTCTACAATGAGCGGTTCTTC. This chain joins TRBV5-1 and TRBJ2-1, with D maybe TRBD2 (5 bases). Germline CDR1 is SGHRS and CDR2 is YFSETQ. CDR3 length: 15 residues.

The chain uses TRBV29-1 and TRBJ2-1; 10 bases map to TRBD2. Germline V gene lookup returns CDR1 SQVTM and CDR2 ANQGSEA. Trimming at V came to 3 bases and at J to 7 bases, leaving 6 bases not matched to a gene. This CDR3 is 14 amino acids long. In DNA form, the CDR3 reads TGCAGCGTTGATTTAGCGGGAGGAAGTAATGAGCAGTTCTTC. Translating gives CSVDLAGGSNEQFF.

This chain links TRBV7-3 with TRBJ2-1; perhaps D is TRBD1 or TRBD2 (6 bases each). Germline CDR1 is SGHTA and CDR2 is FQGTGA. CDR3 length: 21 residues. V was trimmed by 5 bases and J by 1 base, leaving 30 bases between them. CDR3 bases: TGTGCCAGCAGCCTCCCCCAGGAGGCTAGCGACAAAACAGGGTCCTACAATGAGCAGTTCTTC. As protein: CASSLPQEASDKTGSYNEQFF.

The chain is built from TRBV5-1 and TRBJ1-6; D might be TRBD1 (5 bases). Trimming removed 2 bases at V and 7 bases at J, with 10 bases between. The CDR3 has 14 amino acids. Germline assignment: CDR1 SGHRS and CDR2 YFSETQ. DNA for the CDR3: TGCGCCAGCAGCTTCGGGGGTGGAAATTCACCCCTCCACTTT. It translates to CASSFGGGNSPLHF.

The rearrangement links TRBV6-1 to TRBJ2-5, with 8 nucleotides matching TRBD2. After removal of 7 bases from V and 1 base from J, the junction contained 5 bases not matched to a gene. The CDR3 consists of 14 residues. The germline V gene encodes CDR1 MNHNS and CDR2 SASEGT. The CDR3 here is CASIGGGSQETQYF. CDR3 coding DNA: TGTGCCAGCATCGGGGGGGGCAGCCAAGAGACCCAGTACTTC.

To note about this clonotype: The germline gene is not matched at one end of the junction; a read error may be the cause. The chain employs TRBV7-9 and TRBJ2-2, with D possibly TRBD2 on 5 matching bases. Germline lookup yields CDR1 SEHNR and CDR2 FQNEAQ (reference sequence). CDR3 length: 15 residues. The chain's CDR3 is CASSLIRDGSGEQFF. CDR3 nucleotides: TGTGCCAGCAGCTTAATCCGGGATGGGTCCGGGGAGCAGTTTTTT.

This clonotype turned up a few times. J is TRBJ2-3 and V is TRBV5-1, with 9 positions matching TRBD1. The trim removed 3 bases at V and 6 bases at J, leaving 5 bases unmatched. This CDR3 spans 14 amino acids. CDR1 and CDR2 (germline): SGHRS, YFSETQ. CDR3 sequence reads: CASSSGQGWDTQYF. CDR3 coding DNA: TGCGCCAGCAGCTCTGGACAGGGGTGGGATACGCAGTATTTT.

The CDR3 nucleotides read TGCGCCAGCAGCCAGGCCGGGACTACCAAAAACATTCAGTACTTC. Translation: CASSQAGTTKNIQYF. The rearrangement uses TRBV4-1 and TRBJ2-4; 7 bases fit TRBD2. Germline CDR1 MGHRA, CDR2 YSYEKL. The CDR3 is made up of 15 amino acids. V shed 3 bases and J 2 bases; nucleotides not matched to a gene: 4.

This chain links TRBV20-1 with TRBJ1-2; 10 bases are a match to TRBD1. J was trimmed by 7 bases and V by 1 base; bases with no gene match: 6. The CDR3 runs to 14 residues. Germline CDR1 reads DFQATT; CDR2 reads SNEGSKA (reference sequence). CDR3: CSARVPGQGIGYTF. DNA of the CDR3: TGCAGTGCTAGAGTGCCGGGACAGGGGATTGGCTACACCTTC.

The rearrangement uses TRBV24-1 and TRBJ1-2; 12 nucleotides line up with TRBD1. This CDR3 is built from 16 residues. The germline V gene encodes CDR1 KGHDR and CDR2 SFDVKD. V trimming: 12 bases; J trimming: 0 bases; junction bases outside the gene matches: 10. The DNA for the CDR3 is TGTGCCCCCATCTCCGGGACAGGGGGCGCTAACTATGGCTACACCTTC. This encodes CAPISGTGGANYGYTF.

The genes are TRBV9 and TRBJ1-2, with D maybe TRBD1 (5 bases). Trimming cost V 2 bases and J 2 bases, with 13 bases left between them. Germline-derived CDR1 and CDR2 are SGDLS and YYNGEE. The CDR3 totals 15 residues. The CDR3 sequence: CASSVGTGENYGYTF. CDR3 DNA: TGTGCCAGCAGCGTGGGGACGGGCGAGAACTATGGCTACACCTTC.

The chain couples TRBV29-1 to TRBJ2-2; 7 bases map to TRBD1. Germline CDR1 reads SQVTM; CDR2 reads ANQGSEA. This CDR3 spans 14 amino acids. J lost 4 bases, V lost 7 bases, and 9 bases had no gene match. This chain's CDR3 is CSAVVGGGTGELFF. CDR3 DNA: TGCAGCGCCGTGGTAGGGGGCGGCACCGGGGAGCTGTTTTTT.

The chain recombines TRBV10-1 with TRBJ2-1; 9 bases are shared with TRBD1. J was trimmed by 6 bases and V by 7 bases; bases with no gene match: 13. Germline V gene sequence: CDR1 WNHNN, CDR2 SYGVQD (reference sequence). The CDR3 is 16 residues long. The CDR3 spells CASTRDRGATRNEQFF. DNA of the CDR3: TGCGCCAGCACCCGAGACAGGGGGGCGACTCGCAATGAGCAGTTCTTC.

V gene TRBV20-1 combines with J gene TRBJ2-1; D is uncertain. From germline, CDR1 is DFQATT and CDR2 SNEGSKA (reference sequence). Trimming stripped 0 bases from V and 12 bases from J, with 9 bases between. CDR3 length: 11 amino acids. Here the CDR3 DNA reads TGCAGTGCTAGAGAGGGGTGGGGGCAGTTCTTC. Translated: CSAREGWGQFF.

The chain recombines TRBV25-1 with TRBJ2-6, with no clear D. Germline loops: CDR1 MGHDK, CDR2 SYGVNS. V shed 1 base and J shed 4 bases, with 20 bases lying between them. This CDR3 is built from 19 residues. CDR3 nucleotide sequence: TGTGCCAGCAGTGAATTCGTCTCTACTCGGGCTTCCGGGGCCAACGTCCTGACTTTC. Amino acid sequence: CASSEFVSTRASGANVLTF.